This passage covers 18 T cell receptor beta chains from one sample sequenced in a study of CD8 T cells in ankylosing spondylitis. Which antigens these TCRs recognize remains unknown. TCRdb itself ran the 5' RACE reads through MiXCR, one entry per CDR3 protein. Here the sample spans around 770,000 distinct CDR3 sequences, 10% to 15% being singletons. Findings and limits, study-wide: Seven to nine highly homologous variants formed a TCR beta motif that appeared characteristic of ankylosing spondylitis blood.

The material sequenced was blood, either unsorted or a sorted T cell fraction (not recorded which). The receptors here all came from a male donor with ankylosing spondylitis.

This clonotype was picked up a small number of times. The CDR3 DNA sequence: TGTGCCAGCAGGGAGGTCCCTATGAACACTGAAGCTTTCTTT. The encoded protein is CASREVPMNTEAFF. The chain is built from TRBV7-2 and TRBJ1-1; no firm D call. V lost 6 bases, J lost 0 bases, and 11 bases lay in between. Germline lookup yields CDR1 SGHTA and CDR2 FQGNSA. The CDR3 covers 14 residues.

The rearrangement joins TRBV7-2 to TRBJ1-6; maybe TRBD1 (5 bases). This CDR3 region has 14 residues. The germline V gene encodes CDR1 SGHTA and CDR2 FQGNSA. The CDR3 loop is CAIKSGGNNSPLHF. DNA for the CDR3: TGTGCAATCAAAAGCGGGGGAAATAATTCACCCCTCCACTTT.

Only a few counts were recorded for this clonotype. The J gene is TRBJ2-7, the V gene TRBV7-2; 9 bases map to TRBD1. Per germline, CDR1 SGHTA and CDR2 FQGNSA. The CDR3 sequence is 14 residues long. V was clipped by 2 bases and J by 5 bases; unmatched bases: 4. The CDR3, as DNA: TGTGCCAGCAGCTTACACAGGGGGCAGGACGAGCAGTACTTC. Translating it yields CASSLHRGQDEQYF.

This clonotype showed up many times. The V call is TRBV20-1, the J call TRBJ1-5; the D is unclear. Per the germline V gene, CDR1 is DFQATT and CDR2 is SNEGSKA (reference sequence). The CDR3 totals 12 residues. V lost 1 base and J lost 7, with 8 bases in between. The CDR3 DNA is TGCAGTGCTAGAGGAGGATTCCAGCCCCAGCATTTT. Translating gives CSARGGFQPQHF.

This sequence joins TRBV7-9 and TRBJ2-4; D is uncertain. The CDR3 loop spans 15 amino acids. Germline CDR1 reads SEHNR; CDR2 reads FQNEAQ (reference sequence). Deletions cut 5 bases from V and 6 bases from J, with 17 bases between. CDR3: CASSPALVLGNIQYF. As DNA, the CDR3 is TGTGCCAGCAGCCCGGCCTTAGTTTTGGGAAACATTCAGTACTTC. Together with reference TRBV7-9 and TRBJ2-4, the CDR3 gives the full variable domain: DTGVSQNPRHKITKRGQNVTFRCDPISEHNRLYWYRQTLGQGPEFLTYFQNEAQLEKSRLLSDRFSAERPKGSFSTLEIQRTEQGDSAMYLCASSPALVLGNIQYFGAGTRLSVL.

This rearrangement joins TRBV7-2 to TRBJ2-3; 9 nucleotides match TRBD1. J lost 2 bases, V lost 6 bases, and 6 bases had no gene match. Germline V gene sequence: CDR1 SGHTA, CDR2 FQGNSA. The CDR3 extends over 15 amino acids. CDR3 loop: CASSSGQGYTDTQYF. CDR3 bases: TGTGCCAGCAGTTCGGGACAGGGATACACAGATACGCAGTATTTT.

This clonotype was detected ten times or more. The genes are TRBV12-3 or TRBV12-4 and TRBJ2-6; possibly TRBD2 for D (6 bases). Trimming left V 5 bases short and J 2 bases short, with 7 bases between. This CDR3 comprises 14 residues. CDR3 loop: CASSRGAGANVLTF. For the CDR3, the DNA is TGTGCCAGCAGTCGCGGGGCTGGGGCCAACGTCCTGACTTTC.

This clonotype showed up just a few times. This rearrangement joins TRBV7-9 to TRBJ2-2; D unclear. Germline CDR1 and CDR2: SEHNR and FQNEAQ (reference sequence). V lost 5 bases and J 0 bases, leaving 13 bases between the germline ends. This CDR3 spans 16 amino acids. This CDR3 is CASSPASTANTGELFF. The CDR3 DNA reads TGTGCCAGCAGCCCCGCTAGTACCGCGAACACCGGGGAGCTGTTTTTT.

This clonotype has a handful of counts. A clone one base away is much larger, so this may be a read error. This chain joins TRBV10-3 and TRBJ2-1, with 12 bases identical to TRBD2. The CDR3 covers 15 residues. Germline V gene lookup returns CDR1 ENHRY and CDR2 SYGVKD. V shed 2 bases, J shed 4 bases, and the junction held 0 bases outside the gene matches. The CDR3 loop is CAISEGLAGYNEQFF. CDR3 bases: TGTGCCATCAGTGAGGGACTAGCGGGGTACAATGAGCAGTTCTTC.

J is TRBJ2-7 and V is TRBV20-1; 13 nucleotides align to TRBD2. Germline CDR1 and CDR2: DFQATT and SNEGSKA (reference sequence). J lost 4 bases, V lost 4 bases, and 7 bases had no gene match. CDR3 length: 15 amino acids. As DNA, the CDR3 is TGCAGTGCTACCGGGACTAGCGGGAACCATTACGAGCAGTACTTC. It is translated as CSATGTSGNHYEQYF.

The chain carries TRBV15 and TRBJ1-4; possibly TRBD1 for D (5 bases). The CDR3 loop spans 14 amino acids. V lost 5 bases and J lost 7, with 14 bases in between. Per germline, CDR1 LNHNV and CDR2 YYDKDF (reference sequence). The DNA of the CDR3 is TGTGCCACCAGCCCCGCTGGGGGTGGTGAAAAACTGTTTTTT. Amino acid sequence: CATSPAGGGEKLFF.

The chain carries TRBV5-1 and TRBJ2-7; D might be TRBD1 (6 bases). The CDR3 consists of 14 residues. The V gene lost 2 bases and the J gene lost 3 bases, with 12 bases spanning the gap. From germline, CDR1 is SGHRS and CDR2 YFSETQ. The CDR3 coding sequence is TGCGCCAGCAGCTTCTTGACAGGAGACTACGAGCAGTACTTC. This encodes CASSFLTGDYEQYF. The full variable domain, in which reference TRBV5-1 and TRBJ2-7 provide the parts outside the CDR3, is KAGVTQTPRYLIKTRGQQVTLSCSPISGHRSVSWYQQTPGQGLQFLFEYFSETQRNKGNFPGRFSGRQFSNSRSEMNVSTLELGDSALYLCASSFLTGDYEQYFGPGTRLTVT.

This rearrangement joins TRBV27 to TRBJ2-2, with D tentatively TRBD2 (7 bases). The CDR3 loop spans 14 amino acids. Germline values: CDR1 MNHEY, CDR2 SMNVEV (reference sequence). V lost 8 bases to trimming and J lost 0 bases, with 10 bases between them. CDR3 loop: CASGGGANTGELFF. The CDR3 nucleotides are TGTGCCAGCGGCGGGGGCGCGAACACCGGGGAGCTGTTTTTT.

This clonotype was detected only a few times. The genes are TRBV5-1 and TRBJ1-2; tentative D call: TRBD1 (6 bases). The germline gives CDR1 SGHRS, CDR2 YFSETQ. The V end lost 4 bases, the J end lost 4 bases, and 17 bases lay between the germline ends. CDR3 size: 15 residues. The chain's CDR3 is CASSPNPDRVYGYTF. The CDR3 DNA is TGCGCCAGCAGCCCCAACCCGGACAGAGTCTATGGCTACACCTTC.

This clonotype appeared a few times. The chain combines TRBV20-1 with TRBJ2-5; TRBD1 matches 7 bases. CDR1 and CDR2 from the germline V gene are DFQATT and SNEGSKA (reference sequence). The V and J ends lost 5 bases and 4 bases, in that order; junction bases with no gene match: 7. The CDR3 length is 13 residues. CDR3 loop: CSADREIGETQYF. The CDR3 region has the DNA TGCAGTGCTGACAGGGAAATCGGAGAGACCCAGTACTTC.

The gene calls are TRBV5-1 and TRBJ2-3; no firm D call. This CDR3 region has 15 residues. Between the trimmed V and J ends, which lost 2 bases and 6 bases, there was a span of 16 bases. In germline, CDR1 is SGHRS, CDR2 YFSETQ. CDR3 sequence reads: CASSFGPGSRDTQYF. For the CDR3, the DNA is TGCGCCAGCAGCTTCGGACCCGGCTCGAGGGATACGCAGTATTTT.

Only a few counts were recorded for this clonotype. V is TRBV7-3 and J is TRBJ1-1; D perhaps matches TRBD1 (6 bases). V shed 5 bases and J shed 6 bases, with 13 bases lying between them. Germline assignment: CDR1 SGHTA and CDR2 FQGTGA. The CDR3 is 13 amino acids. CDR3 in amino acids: CASSPSGAAEAFF. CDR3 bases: TGTGCCAGCAGCCCTTCAGGGGCGGCTGAAGCTTTCTTT.

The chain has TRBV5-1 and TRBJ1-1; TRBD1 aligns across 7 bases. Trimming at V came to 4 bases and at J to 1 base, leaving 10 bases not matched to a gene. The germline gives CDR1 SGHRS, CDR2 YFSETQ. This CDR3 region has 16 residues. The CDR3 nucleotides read TGCGCCAGCAGCCCACTCCTGACAGGGCCGAACACTGAAGCTTTCTTT. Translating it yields CASSPLLTGPNTEAFF.